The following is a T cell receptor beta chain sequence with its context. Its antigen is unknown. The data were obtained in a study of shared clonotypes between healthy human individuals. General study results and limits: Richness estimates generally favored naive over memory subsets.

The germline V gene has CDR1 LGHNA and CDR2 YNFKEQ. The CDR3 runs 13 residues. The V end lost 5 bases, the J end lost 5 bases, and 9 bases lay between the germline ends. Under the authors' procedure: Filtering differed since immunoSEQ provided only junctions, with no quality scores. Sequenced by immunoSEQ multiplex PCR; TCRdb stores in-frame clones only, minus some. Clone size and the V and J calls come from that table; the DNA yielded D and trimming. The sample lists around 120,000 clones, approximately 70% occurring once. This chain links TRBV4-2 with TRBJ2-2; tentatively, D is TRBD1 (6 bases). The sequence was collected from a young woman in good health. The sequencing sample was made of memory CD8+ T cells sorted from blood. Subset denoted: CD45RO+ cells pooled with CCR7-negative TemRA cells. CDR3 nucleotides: TGTGCCAGCAGCTTTACAGGGACCGGGGAGCTGTTTTTT. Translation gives CASSFTGTGELFF.